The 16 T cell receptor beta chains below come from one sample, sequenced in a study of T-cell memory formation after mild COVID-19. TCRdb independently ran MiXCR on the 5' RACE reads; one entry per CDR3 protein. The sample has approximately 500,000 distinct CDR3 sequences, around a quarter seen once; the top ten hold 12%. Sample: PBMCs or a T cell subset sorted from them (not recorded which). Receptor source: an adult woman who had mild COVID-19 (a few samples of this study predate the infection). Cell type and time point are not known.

This CDR3 reads CASSSGRGANVLTF. The CDR3 coding sequence is TGTGCCAGCAGCTCAGGACGGGGGGCCAACGTCCTGACTTTC. This chain links TRBV7-3 with TRBJ2-6; no reliable D call. CDR1 and CDR2 (germline): SGHTA, FQGTGA. Trimming removed 4 bases at V and 4 bases at J, with 8 bases between. The CDR3 consists of 14 residues.

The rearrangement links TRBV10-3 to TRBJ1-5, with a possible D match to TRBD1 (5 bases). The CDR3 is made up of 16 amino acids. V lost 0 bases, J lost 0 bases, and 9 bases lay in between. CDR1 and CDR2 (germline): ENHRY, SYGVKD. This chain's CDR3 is CAISESSGYSNQPQHF. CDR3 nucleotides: TGTGCCATCAGTGAGTCGTCAGGGTATAGCAATCAGCCCCAGCATTTT.

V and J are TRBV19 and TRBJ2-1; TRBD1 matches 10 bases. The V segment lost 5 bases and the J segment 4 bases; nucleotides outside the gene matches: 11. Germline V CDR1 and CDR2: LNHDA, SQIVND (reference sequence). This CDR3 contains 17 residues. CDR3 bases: TGTGCCAGTAGTCCCTGGACAGGGGGACTGGGGTACAATGAGCAGTTCTTC. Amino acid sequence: CASSPWTGGLGYNEQFF.

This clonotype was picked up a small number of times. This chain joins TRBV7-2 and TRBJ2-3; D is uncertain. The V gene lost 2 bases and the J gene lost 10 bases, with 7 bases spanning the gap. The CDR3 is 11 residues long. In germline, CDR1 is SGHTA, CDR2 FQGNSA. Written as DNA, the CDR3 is TGTGCCAGCAGCTTAAAAGAGGCGCAGTATTTT. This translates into CASSLKEAQYF.

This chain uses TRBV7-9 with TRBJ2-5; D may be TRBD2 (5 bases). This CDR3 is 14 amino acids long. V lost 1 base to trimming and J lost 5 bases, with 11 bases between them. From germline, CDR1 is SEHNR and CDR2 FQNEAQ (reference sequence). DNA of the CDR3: TGTGCCAGCAGCTTAGAGTCGGGGTCCGAGACCCAGTACTTC. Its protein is CASSLESGSETQYF.

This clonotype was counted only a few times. The DNA for the CDR3 is TGTGCCAGCAGCCCCGGGGACACCTACTACGAGCAGTACTTC. Its protein is CASSPGDTYYEQYF. The chain links TRBV7-2 to TRBJ2-7; a weak D match, TRBD1 (6 bases). The ends were cut back, 5 bases at V and 3 bases at J, with 14 bases in the middle. Germline V CDR1 and CDR2: SGHTA, FQGNSA. The CDR3 is made up of 14 amino acids.

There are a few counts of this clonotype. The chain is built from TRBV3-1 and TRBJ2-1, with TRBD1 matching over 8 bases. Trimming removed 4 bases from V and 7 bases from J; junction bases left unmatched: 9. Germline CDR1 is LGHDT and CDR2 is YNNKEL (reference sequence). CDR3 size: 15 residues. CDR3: CASSRPGTGRNEQFF. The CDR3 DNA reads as TGTGCCAGCAGCCGTCCCGGGACAGGTAGGAATGAGCAGTTCTTC.

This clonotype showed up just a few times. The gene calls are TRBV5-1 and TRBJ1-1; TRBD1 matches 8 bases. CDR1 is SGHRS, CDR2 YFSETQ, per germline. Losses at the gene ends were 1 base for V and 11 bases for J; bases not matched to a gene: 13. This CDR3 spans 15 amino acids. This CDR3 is CASSLKTGDGGTAFF. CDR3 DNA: TGCGCCAGCAGCTTGAAGACAGGGGACGGTGGAACGGCTTTCTTT.

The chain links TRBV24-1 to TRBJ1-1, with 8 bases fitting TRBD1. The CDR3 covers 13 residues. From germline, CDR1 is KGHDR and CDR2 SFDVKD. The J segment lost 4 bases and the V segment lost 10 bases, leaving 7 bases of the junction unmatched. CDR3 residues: CATADRVGTEAFF. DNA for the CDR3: TGTGCCACTGCGGACAGGGTTGGCACTGAAGCTTTCTTT.

CDR3 loop: CASSPGQGSYYGYTF. The CDR3 DNA sequence: TGTGCCAGCAGTCCCGGGCAGGGCAGTTACTATGGCTACACCTTC. The chain couples TRBV7-3 to TRBJ1-2; a possible D gene is TRBD1 (5 bases). CDR3 length: 15 amino acids. Germline V gene data show CDR1 as SGHTA and CDR2 as FQGTGA. Trimming left V 6 bases short and J 3 bases short, with 17 bases between.

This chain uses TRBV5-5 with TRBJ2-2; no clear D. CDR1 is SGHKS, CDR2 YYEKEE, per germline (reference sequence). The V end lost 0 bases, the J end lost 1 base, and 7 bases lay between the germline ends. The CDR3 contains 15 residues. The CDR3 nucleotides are TGTGCCAGCAGCTTGGGGCAGGAGAACACCGGGGAGCTGTTTTTT. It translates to CASSLGQENTGELFF. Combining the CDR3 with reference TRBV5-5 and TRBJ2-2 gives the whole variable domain DAGVTQSPTHLIKTRGQQVTLRCSPISGHKSVSWYQQVLGQGPQFIFQYYEKEERGRGNFPDRFSARQFPNYSSELNVNALLLGDSALYLCASSLGQENTGELFFGEGSRLTVL.

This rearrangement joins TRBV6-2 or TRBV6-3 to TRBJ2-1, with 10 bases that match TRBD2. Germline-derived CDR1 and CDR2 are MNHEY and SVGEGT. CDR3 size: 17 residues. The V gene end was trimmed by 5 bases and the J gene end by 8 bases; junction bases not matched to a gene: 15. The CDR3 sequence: CASSPPASGRAGDEQFF. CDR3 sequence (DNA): TGTGCCAGCAGTCCCCCTGCGAGCGGGAGGGCCGGGGATGAGCAGTTCTTC.

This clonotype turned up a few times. The CDR3 DNA is TGTGCCAGCAGCCAAAGCGGGGGGGCCCATGAGCAGTTCTTC. This translates into CASSQSGGAHEQFF. V usage is TRBV9 and J usage is TRBJ2-1; 10 bases map to TRBD2. Germline CDR1 SGDLS, CDR2 YYNGEE. The CDR3 covers 14 residues. The trim removed 4 bases at V and 8 bases at J, leaving 6 bases unmatched.

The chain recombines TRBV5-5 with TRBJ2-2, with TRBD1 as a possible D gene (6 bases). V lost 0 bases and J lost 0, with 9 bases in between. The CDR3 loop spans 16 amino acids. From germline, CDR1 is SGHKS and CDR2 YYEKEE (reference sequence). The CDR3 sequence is CASSLGQAANTGELFF. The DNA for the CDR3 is TGTGCCAGCAGCTTGGGACAGGCCGCGAACACCGGGGAGCTGTTTTTT.

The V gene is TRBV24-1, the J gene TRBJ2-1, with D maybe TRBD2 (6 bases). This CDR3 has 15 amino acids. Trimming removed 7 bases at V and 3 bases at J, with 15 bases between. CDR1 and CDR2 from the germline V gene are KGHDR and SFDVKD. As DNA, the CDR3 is TGTGCCACCAGGCCCGGGGACTGGCGCTACAATGAGCAGTTCTTC. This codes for CATRPGDWRYNEQFF.

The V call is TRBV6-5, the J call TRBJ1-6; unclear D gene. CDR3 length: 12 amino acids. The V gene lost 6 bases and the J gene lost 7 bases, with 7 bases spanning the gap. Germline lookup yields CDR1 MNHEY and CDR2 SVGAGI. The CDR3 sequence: CASRKGNSPLHF. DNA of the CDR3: TGTGCCAGCAGAAAGGGAAATTCACCCCTCCACTTT.